This T cell receptor (beta chain) originates from a study of T cell repertoires in cytomegalovirus infection. Many counts were recorded for this clonotype. Its specificity is unknown. V trimming: 3 bases; J trimming: 7 bases; junction bases outside the gene matches: 10. This CDR3 has 16 amino acids. One entry per CDR3 protein results from TCRdb running MiXCR on the reads. The top ten clones hold 15% to 20% of a sample with approximately 43,000 distinct CDR3 sequences, 20% of them seen once. The chain couples TRBV12-3 or TRBV12-4 to TRBJ1-5; 9 bases fit TRBD1. Material: PBMCs, sequenced either directly or after in vitro stimulation (not recorded which). This clonotype was sampled from a human donor in good health (CMV status not recorded). Some clones in this sample may be carry-over from other donors' samples. The CDR3, as DNA: TGTGCCAGCAGTTTTGGGACAGGGCTGGTTCGACAGCCCCAGCATTTT. Protein sequence: CASSFGTGLVRQPQHF.